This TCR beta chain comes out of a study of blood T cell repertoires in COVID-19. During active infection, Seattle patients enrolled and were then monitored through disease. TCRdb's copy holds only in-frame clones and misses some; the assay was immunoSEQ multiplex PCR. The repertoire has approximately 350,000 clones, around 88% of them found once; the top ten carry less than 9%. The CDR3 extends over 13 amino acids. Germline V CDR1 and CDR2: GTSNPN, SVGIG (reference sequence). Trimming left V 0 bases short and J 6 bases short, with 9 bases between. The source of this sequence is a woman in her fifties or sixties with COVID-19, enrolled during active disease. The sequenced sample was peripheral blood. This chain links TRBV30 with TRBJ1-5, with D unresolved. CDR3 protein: CAWSVQVGQPQHF. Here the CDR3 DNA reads TGTGCCTGGAGTGTCCAGGTTGGTCAGCCCCAGCATTTT.